These T cell receptor beta chains were read from a single sample in a study of technical replicates of blood from a handful of donors. This table comes from immunoSEQ multiplex PCR, and its TCRdb copy is limited to in-frame clones, with some not included. The sample has tens of thousands of clones, approximately 94% seen once. Sequenced: T cells isolated from PBMCs. The origin of the receptors is a human donor in good health. CDR3s include the opening cysteine and the closing phenylalanine or tryptophan. The D gene is left open where the match is weak. Clone size is given for some rows only: seen once, a few or many times, or a class if the clone is expanded.

clone size,D gene,J gene,V gene,CDR3 protein,CDR3 DNA
.,.,TRBJ2-3,TRBV30,CAWSRGATDTQYF,TGTGCCTGGAGTCGGGGGGCCACAGATACGCAGTATTTT
.,.,TRBJ2-1,TRBV7-2,CASSLIRRANEQFF,TGTGCCAGCAGCTTAATACGCAGGGCGAATGAGCAGTTCTTC
.,.,TRBJ2-7,TRBV28,CASSSRVFEQYF,TGTGCCAGCAGTAGCAGGGTTTTCGAGCAGTACTTC
.,.,TRBJ2-2,TRBV7-8,CASSLNGRVGHTGELFF,TGTGCCAGCAGCTTAAACGGCAGGGTAGGCCACACCGGGGAGCTGTTTTTT
.,.,TRBJ1-3,TRBV30,CAWRKQTGGNTIYF,TGTGCCTGGAGAAAGCAAACGGGGGGAAACACCATATATTTT
.,TRBD2,TRBJ2-2,TRBV6-5,CASSPSGFGGELFF,TGTGCCAGCAGCCCTAGCGGGTTTGGCGGGGAGCTGTTTTTT
few,.,TRBJ1-1,TRBV29-1,CSVVLYTEAFF,TGCAGCGTCGTACTTTACACTGAAGCTTTCTTT
.,TRBD2,TRBJ2-4,TRBV5-4,CASSLASGEENIQYF,TGTGCCAGCAGCTTGGCCAGCGGGGAGGAAAACATTCAGTACTTC
few,.,TRBJ2-1,TRBV6-5,CASKRASYNEQFF,TGTGCCAGCAAGAGGGCGTCCTACAATGAGCAGTTCTTC
once,TRBD2,TRBJ2-2,TRBV6-1,CASSEVRYAQLAGKDTGELFF,TGTGCCAGCAGTGAAGTTAGGTATGCCCAACTAGCGGGAAAGGACACCGGGGAGCTGTTTTTT
.,.,TRBJ1-2,TRBV5-5,CASSPESMTPSYGYTF,TGTGCCAGCAGCCCGGAGTCAATGACCCCAAGCTATGGCTACACCTTC